One and the same sample provided the 25 T cell receptor beta chains below, sequenced in a study of blood T cell repertoires in COVID-19. Here immunoSEQ multiplex PCR was the method, and the copy in TCRdb shows in-frame clones only, minus some. In the table there are some 150,000 clones, approximately 90% of which are singletons. Material: PBMCs or T cells enriched from blood (not recorded which). These receptors were collected from a woman aged 25 to 39 with acute COVID-19.

This CDR3 is CAWAPGTGVEKLFF. For the CDR3, the DNA is TGTGCCTGGGCTCCCGGGACAGGGGTGGAAAAACTGTTTTTT. The genes are TRBV30 and TRBJ1-4, with 10 bases lining up with TRBD1. CDR1 and CDR2 from the germline V gene are GTSNPN and SVGIG (reference sequence). The CDR3 has 14 amino acids. V shed 5 bases, J shed 8 bases, and the junction held 8 bases outside the gene matches. Full variable domain (remainder filled in from reference TRBV30 and TRBJ1-4): SQTIHQWPATLVQPVGSPLSLECTVEGTSNPNLYWYRQAAGRGLQLLFYSVGIGQISSEVPQNLSASRPQDRQFILSSKKLLLSDSGFYLCAWAPGTGVEKLFFGSGTQLSVL.

The genes are TRBV6-5 and TRBJ1-3, with no clear D. V was shortened by 0 bases and J by 4 bases, with 7 bases between the two germline ends. Per the germline V gene, CDR1 is MNHEY and CDR2 is SVGAGI. The CDR3 length is 14 residues. DNA of the CDR3: TGTGCCAGCAGTTACTCGTCGACAGGAAACACCATATATTTT. It translates to CASSYSSTGNTIYF.

The genes are TRBV3-1 (or the pseudogene TRBV3-2) and TRBJ2-7; D is unclear. Deletions cut 7 bases from V and 0 bases from J, with 13 bases between. The CDR3 consists of 14 residues. CDR1 is LGHDT, CDR2 YNNKEL, per germline (reference sequence). CDR3 residues: CASKDALASYEQYF. The CDR3 coding sequence is TGTGCCAGCAAAGATGCTTTGGCCTCCTACGAGCAGTACTTC.

The chain employs TRBV28 and TRBJ2-7, with D maybe TRBD1 (5 bases). Germline lookup yields CDR1 MDHEN and CDR2 SYDVKM. V lost 2 bases, J lost 0 bases, and 8 bases lay in between. The CDR3 spans 14 residues. The DNA of the CDR3 is TGTGCCAGCAGTTTAGACAGTGACTCCTACGAGCAGTACTTC. Translating it yields CASSLDSDSYEQYF.

The chain carries TRBV28 and TRBJ2-4, with 9 bases fitting TRBD1. Germline CDR1 reads MDHEN; CDR2 reads SYDVKM. The CDR3 has 15 residues. V shed 7 bases, J shed 4 bases, and the junction held 8 bases outside the gene matches. CDR3 protein: CASKPRGTGKNIQYF. The CDR3 DNA follows: TGTGCCAGCAAACCGCGAGGGACAGGGAAAAACATTCAGTACTTC.

CDR3 nucleotides: TGCAGTGCTACTCCCTGGACAGAAGCTTTCTTT. As protein: CSATPWTEAFF. The V call is TRBV20-1, the J call TRBJ1-1; possible D gene TRBD1, 5 bases. CDR3 length equals 11 residues. The germline CDR1 and CDR2 sequences are DFQATT and SNEGSKA (reference sequence). Trimming left V 4 bases short and J 8 bases short, with 11 bases between.

This clone appeared a single time. The chain couples TRBV27 to TRBJ1-3; D is perhaps TRBD1 (5 bases). Trimming removed 5 bases from V and 0 bases from J, with 14 bases in between. The CDR3 sequence is 16 residues long. Germline CDR1 reads MNHEY; CDR2 reads SMNVEV (reference sequence). CDR3 nucleotide sequence: TGTGCCAGCAGTCCACTTACAGGAGACTCTGGAAACACCATATATTTT. It yields the protein CASSPLTGDSGNTIYF.

The gene calls are TRBV16 and TRBJ2-7; the D gene is possibly TRBD2 (6 bases). Trimming left V 4 bases short and J 0 bases short, with 13 bases between. CDR3 length: 15 residues. CDR1 KGHSY and CDR2 FQNENV come from the germline V gene. This CDR3 is CASSRPLANSYEQYF. The CDR3 nucleotides read TGTGCCAGCAGCCGACCGCTAGCGAACTCCTACGAGCAGTACTTC.

The chain carries TRBV28 and TRBJ1-3; D not certain. This CDR3 has 15 residues. Germline loops: CDR1 MDHEN, CDR2 SYDVKM. Trimming pared 2 bases from V and 4 bases from J, leaving 12 bases between. CDR3 sequence reads: CASSLQPGWGNTIYF. For the CDR3, the DNA is TGTGCCAGCAGTTTACAGCCGGGTTGGGGAAACACCATATATTTT.

The chain employs TRBV5-6 and TRBJ1-1; a possible D gene is TRBD1 (6 bases). V shed 3 bases and J shed 2 bases, with 11 bases lying between them. Germline-derived CDR1 and CDR2 are SGHDT and YYEEEE. The CDR3 spans 14 residues. The CDR3 DNA reads TGTGCCAGCAGCTGGGTGACAGGAAACACTGAAGCTTTCTTT. It translates to CASSWVTGNTEAFF.

This chain uses TRBV7-3 with TRBJ2-1, with TRBD2 matching over 9 bases. Germline values: CDR1 SGHTA, CDR2 FQGTGA. There are 16 residues in the CDR3. Unmatched junction bases numbered 8, after V lost 1 base and J lost 7 bases. CDR3 in amino acids: CASSLSVTSGWNEQFF. In DNA form, the CDR3 reads TGTGCCAGCAGCTTAAGTGTCACTAGCGGGTGGAATGAGCAGTTCTTC.

This clone was picked up a small number of times. V is TRBV5-6 and J is TRBJ2-2, with 7 bases matching TRBD1. From germline, CDR1 is SGHDT and CDR2 YYEEEE. J was trimmed by 5 bases and V by 4 bases; bases with no gene match: 2. The CDR3 spans 13 residues. CDR3 nucleotides: TGTGCCAGCAGCAGGGACAGAACCGGGGAGCTGTTTTTT. Protein sequence: CASSRDRTGELFF.

In its sample, this clone was seen once. The rearrangement joins TRBV24-1 to TRBJ2-2; 11 bases are a match to TRBD2. This CDR3 contains 16 residues. Germline CDR1 reads KGHDR; CDR2 reads SFDVKD. V trimming: 4 bases; J trimming: 11 bases; junction bases outside the gene matches: 11. The CDR3 sequence is CATSESGASGGRELFF. Here the CDR3 DNA reads TGTGCCACCAGTGAAAGCGGAGCTAGCGGGGGGAGAGAGCTGTTTTTT.

Here the CDR3 reads CASDPGQNQETQYF. The CDR3 nucleotides read TGTGCCAGCGACCCGGGACAAAACCAAGAGACCCAGTACTTC. The genes are TRBV7-9 and TRBJ2-5; TRBD1 might be the D (6 bases). Trimming cost V 8 bases and J 0 bases, with 13 bases left between them. CDR1 and CDR2 (germline): SEHNR, FQNEAQ (reference sequence). The CDR3 runs 14 residues.

The chain uses TRBV25-1 and TRBJ1-3, with TRBD1 matching over 8 bases. Germline V CDR1 and CDR2: MGHDK, SYGVNS. There are 15 residues in the CDR3. The trim removed 4 bases at V and 4 bases at J, leaving 6 bases unmatched. The CDR3 protein is CASSGAGGSGNTIYF. The CDR3 nucleotides read TGTGCCAGCAGTGGGGCAGGGGGCTCAGGAAACACCATATATTTT.

The V call is TRBV18, the J call TRBJ1-5; a possible D gene is TRBD1 (6 bases). The CDR3 spans 15 residues. Germline V CDR1 and CDR2: KGHSH, LQKENI. V lost 4 bases to trimming and J lost 10 bases, with 20 bases between them. CDR3 sequence reads: CASSRGQIQQGPQHF. CDR3 in DNA: TGTGCCAGCTCACGTGGACAGATTCAGCAAGGACCCCAGCATTTT. Combining the CDR3 with reference TRBV18 and TRBJ1-5 gives the whole variable domain NAGVMQNPRHLVRRRGQEARLRCSPMKGHSHVYWYRQLPEEGLKFMVYLQKENIIDESGMPKERFSAEFPKEGPSILRIQQVVRGDSAAYFCASSRGQIQQGPQHFGDGTRLSIL.

This clone was detected a few times. The chain employs TRBV29-1 and TRBJ2-5; 8 bases match TRBD1. Looked up from germline, CDR1 is SQVTM and CDR2 is ANQGSEA. The CDR3 has 14 residues. The J segment lost 2 bases and the V segment lost 6 bases, leaving 8 bases of the junction unmatched. CDR3 in DNA: TGCAGCGTGGATGACAGGGGCCTACAAGAGACCCAGTACTTC. It is translated as CSVDDRGLQETQYF. The full variable domain, with the rest looked up from reference TRBV29-1 and TRBJ2-5, is SAVISQKPSRDICQRGTSLTIQCQVDSQVTMMFWYRQQPGQSLTLIATANQGSEATYESGFVIDKFPISRPNLTFSTLTVSNMSPEDSSIYLCSVDDRGLQETQYFGPGTRLLVL.

Notes on this clone: An end of the junction differs from the germline gene, which may be a read error. The V and J genes are TRBV7-8 and TRBJ1-1; D unresolved. Germline CDR1 and CDR2: SGHVS and FQNEAQ. This CDR3 is built from 14 residues. The CDR3 region is CASSPADLNAEAFF. CDR3 DNA: TGTGCCAGCAGCCCGGCGGACTTGAACGCTGAAGCTTTCTTT.

This clone showed up just once. This rearrangement joins TRBV4-3 to TRBJ2-2; TRBD2 might be the D (7 bases). The CDR3 consists of 15 residues. Trimming pared 3 bases from V and 3 bases from J, leaving 11 bases between. Germline CDR1 is LGHNA and CDR2 is YSLEER. The CDR3 DNA reads as TGCGCCAGCAGCCACCAGGGGAGGGACACCGGGGAGCTGTTTTTT. Its translation is CASSHQGRDTGELFF.

CDR3: CASSPSQISTDTQYF. DNA of the CDR3: TGTGCCAGCTCACCTTCGCAGATTAGCACAGATACGCAGTATTTT. V and J are TRBV18 and TRBJ2-3; D uncertain. The CDR3 loop spans 15 amino acids. The germline gives CDR1 KGHSH, CDR2 LQKENI. V lost 3 bases, J lost 0 bases, and 10 bases lay in between.

This chain connects TRBV27 to TRBJ1-4, with unresolved D. CDR1 is MNHEY and CDR2 is SMNVEV in the germline V gene (reference sequence). This CDR3 spans 15 amino acids. V lost 4 bases to trimming and J lost 5 bases, with 14 bases between them. CDR3 sequence: CASSWHTETNEKLFF. In DNA form, the CDR3 reads TGTGCCAGCAGTTGGCACACCGAAACGAATGAAAAACTGTTTTTT.

The chain combines TRBV6-2 or TRBV6-3 with TRBJ2-5; TRBD2 aligns across 7 bases. Germline-derived CDR1 and CDR2 are MNHEY and SVGEGT. This CDR3 comprises 16 residues. The V gene end was trimmed by 1 base and the J gene end by 2 bases; junction bases not matched to a gene: 7. The CDR3 DNA reads TGTGCCAGCAGTTACTGGTGGGAGGGGATTCAAGAGACCCAGTACTTC. It translates to CASSYWWEGIQETQYF.

The V gene is TRBV19, the J gene TRBJ1-4, with D tentatively TRBD1 (6 bases). Germline CDR1 is LNHDA and CDR2 is SQIVND (reference sequence). Trimming cost V 5 bases and J 6 bases, with 13 bases left between them. This CDR3 has 14 residues. The CDR3 is CASSLAGVDEKLFF. As DNA, the CDR3 is TGTGCCAGTAGTCTGGCAGGGGTGGATGAAAAACTGTTTTTT.

This clone appeared once. The J gene is TRBJ2-4, the V gene TRBV7-8; D perhaps matches TRBD1 (6 bases). V lost 5 bases to trimming and J lost 5 bases, with 19 bases between them. The germline V gene encodes CDR1 SGHVS and CDR2 FQNEAQ. This CDR3 contains 16 residues. CDR3 amino acids: CASSKTQGHSQNIQYF. In nucleotides, the CDR3 is TGTGCCAGCAGCAAGACGCAGGGACACAGCCAAAACATTCAGTACTTC. The whole variable domain, filled in from reference TRBV7-8 and TRBJ2-4, reads GAGVSQSPRYKVAKRGQDVALRCDPISGHVSLFWYQQALGQGPEFLTYFQNEAQLDKSGLPSDRFFAERPEGSVSTLKIQRTQQEDSAVYLCASSKTQGHSQNIQYFGAGTRLSVL.

The chain combines TRBV13 with TRBJ1-1, with a tentative D call TRBD1 (6 bases). Trimming removed 6 bases from V and 3 bases from J, with 17 bases in between. The CDR3 is 15 amino acids. Germline lookup yields CDR1 PRHDT and CDR2 FYEKMQ (reference sequence). CDR3 DNA sequence: TGTGCCAGCAGGAACACAGGGACCCCCGACACTGAAGCTTTCTTT. Its translation: CASRNTGTPDTEAFF. Combining the CDR3 with reference TRBV13 and TRBJ1-1 gives the whole variable domain AAGVIQSPRHLIKEKRETATLKCYPIPRHDTVYWYQQGPGQDPQFLISFYEKMQSDKGSIPDRFSAQQFSDYHSELNMSSLELGDSALYFCASRNTGTPDTEAFFGQGTRLTVV.